One sample yielded the 17 T cell receptor beta chains listed below, sequenced in a study of control samples from healthy donors and cancer patients. Sequenced by immunoSEQ multiplex PCR; TCRdb stores in-frame clones only, minus some. The sample carries 100,000 to 150,000 clones, roughly 84% recorded once. Material for sequencing was blood. The source is a man between 18 and 29 years old in good health.

This clone has just one count. The chain couples TRBV19 to TRBJ1-2, with D unresolved. The CDR3 extends over 11 amino acids. V was shortened by 6 bases and J by 6 bases, with 8 bases between the two germline ends. Germline loops: CDR1 LNHDA, CDR2 SQIVND (reference sequence). As DNA, the CDR3 is TGTGCCAGTAGGGAGGGTAATGGCTACACCTTC. Amino acid sequence: CASREGNGYTF.

This sequence joins TRBV6-2 or TRBV6-3 and TRBJ1-4; D remains unclear. In germline, CDR1 is MNHEY, CDR2 SVGEGT. This CDR3 spans 16 amino acids. V shed 6 bases and J shed 0 bases, with 14 bases lying between them. The CDR3 DNA reads TGTGCCAGCAGCCCCCCCCATCAAGCAACTAATGAAAAACTGTTTTTT. It codes for CASSPPHQATNEKLFF.

The gene calls are TRBV9 and TRBJ1-2; D gene ambiguous. Trimming stripped 3 bases from V and 0 bases from J, with 9 bases between. Germline-derived CDR1 and CDR2 are SGDLS and YYNGEE. The CDR3 runs 14 residues. The CDR3 coding sequence is TGTGCCAGCAGCGCCGACCAGCCTAACTATGGCTACACCTTC. It is translated as CASSADQPNYGYTF.

This CDR3 reads CASSQDQLAGRSYEQYF. CDR3 DNA: TGCGCCAGCAGCCAAGATCAGCTAGCGGGCCGCTCCTACGAGCAGTACTTC. This chain links TRBV4-1 with TRBJ2-7; TRBD2 agrees at 8 bases. Per the germline V gene, CDR1 is MGHRA and CDR2 is YSYEKL. The CDR3 has 17 residues. V lost 0 bases, J lost 0 bases, and 7 bases stayed unmatched.

The chain combines TRBV4-1 with TRBJ2-7; D perhaps matches TRBD1 (5 bases). Trimming left V 1 base short and J 0 bases short, with 10 bases between. Germline values: CDR1 MGHRA, CDR2 YSYEKL. The CDR3 is 15 residues long. The CDR3 sequence is CASSQVRQSSYEQYF. The CDR3 nucleotides read TGCGCCAGCAGCCAAGTCCGACAGAGCTCCTACGAGCAGTACTTC.

J is TRBJ2-7 and V is TRBV10-3; D is undetermined. Germline CDR1 and CDR2: ENHRY and SYGVKD. The CDR3 runs to 14 residues. Deletions cut 10 bases from V and 0 bases from J, with 16 bases between. The CDR3 DNA is TGTGCCACCCAAATAGGTGGGAACTCCTACGAGCAGTACTTC. Amino acid sequence: CATQIGGNSYEQYF.

The rearrangement uses TRBV19 and TRBJ1-6; D uncertain. Trimming took 5 bases from V and 9 from J, leaving 14 bases between them. Germline CDR1 is LNHDA and CDR2 is SQIVND (reference sequence). This CDR3 region has 14 residues. The CDR3 DNA reads as TGTGCCAGTAGTCCTCGGACCCACGGTTCACCCCTCCACTTT. Its protein product is CASSPRTHGSPLHF. Variable domain in full (rest from reference TRBV19 and TRBJ1-6): DGGITQSPKYLFRKEGQNVTLSCEQNLNHDAMYWYRQDPGQGLRLIYYSQIVNDFQKGDIAEGYSVSREKKESFPLTVTSAQKNPTAFYLCASSPRTHGSPLHFGNGTRLTVT.

The rearrangement uses TRBV28 and TRBJ1-5; D is possibly TRBD1 (6 bases). CDR3 length: 15 residues. Trimming took 7 bases from V and 1 from J, leaving 14 bases between them. In germline, CDR1 is MDHEN, CDR2 SYDVKM. In DNA form, the CDR3 reads TGTGCCAGCACCTTGGGGACATTCAGCAATCAGCCCCAGCATTTT. Translated, it gives CASTLGTFSNQPQHF.

The chain links TRBV5-1 to TRBJ2-5; TRBD1 aligns across 8 bases. The germline gives CDR1 SGHRS, CDR2 YFSETQ. CDR3 size: 17 residues. V lost 3 bases and J lost 7; bases outside the gene matches: 17. The CDR3 DNA reads as TGCGCCAGCAGCTATCCGACAGGGGTAGAAGGAGGTGGGACCCAGTACTTC. Translated, it gives CASSYPTGVEGGGTQYF.

This rearrangement joins TRBV10-3 to TRBJ1-2; 11 nucleotides align to TRBD1. From germline, CDR1 is ENHRY and CDR2 SYGVKD. CDR3 length equals 15 residues. V was pared by 7 bases and J by 7 bases, with 11 bases of the junction left unmatched. CDR3 sequence reads: CAIMSLPGQGVGYTF. In nucleotides, the CDR3 is TGTGCCATCATGTCCCTCCCGGGACAGGGGGTTGGCTACACCTTC.

This clone was found once. The V call is TRBV5-8, the J call TRBJ1-4; weak D call: TRBD1 (5 bases). Germline V gene lookup returns CDR1 SGHTS and CDR2 YDEGEE. V lost 4 bases and J lost 8, with 15 bases in between. There are 14 residues in the CDR3. In DNA form, the CDR3 reads TGTGCCAGCAGCCCTCTGAGCTGGGGGGAAAAACTGTTTTTT. As protein: CASSPLSWGEKLFF.

For this clone: Additional DNA sequences in this sample encode the identical CDR3. The chain has TRBV12-3 or TRBV12-4 and TRBJ2-3; D uncertain. Deletions cut 6 bases from V and 3 bases from J, with 10 bases between. CDR3 size: 13 residues. The CDR3 DNA reads as TGTGCCAGCAGCCAGGACGAAACAGATACGCAGTATTTT. Encoded protein: CASSQDETDTQYF.

J is TRBJ2-1 and V is TRBV18; D is uncertain. The CDR3 is made up of 13 amino acids. The V end was cut by 2 bases, the J end by 8 bases, with 10 bases between. Germline V gene sequence: CDR1 KGHSH, CDR2 LQKENI. The CDR3 spells CASSPYITDEQFF. CDR3 coding DNA: TGTGCCAGCTCACCATACATAACGGATGAGCAGTTCTTC.

The V gene is TRBV27, the J gene TRBJ1-1; TRBD1 agrees at 8 bases. Trimming cost V 6 bases and J 3 bases; bases outside gene matches: 12. Per the germline V gene, CDR1 is MNHEY and CDR2 is SMNVEV (reference sequence). The CDR3 spans 16 residues. The CDR3 reads CASRRTGGRMDTEAFF. CDR3 coding DNA: TGTGCCAGCAGGAGAACAGGGGGAAGGATGGACACTGAAGCTTTCTTT.

The chain employs TRBV27 and TRBJ2-2; TRBD1 agrees at 8 bases. From germline, CDR1 is MNHEY and CDR2 SMNVEV (reference sequence). The CDR3 runs 17 residues. Unmatched junction bases numbered 5, after V lost 2 bases and J lost 0 bases. CDR3: CASSLRQGAPNTGELFF. In DNA form, the CDR3 reads TGTGCCAGCAGTTTACGGCAGGGGGCCCCGAACACCGGGGAGCTGTTTTTT.

This chain connects TRBV28 to TRBJ2-7, with 8 nucleotides matching TRBD1. The CDR3 has 15 amino acids. Germline V lookup: CDR1 MDHEN, CDR2 SYDVKM. V lost 7 bases to trimming and J lost 1 base; unmatched junction nucleotides: 9. CDR3 coding DNA: TGTGCCAGCATGCAAGTAACAGGGGGTTCCTACGAGCAGTACTTC. Its translation: CASMQVTGGSYEQYF. The full variable domain, its missing parts supplied by reference TRBV28 and TRBJ2-7, is DVKVTQSSRYLVKRTGEKVFLECVQDMDHENMFWYRQDPGLGLRLIYFSYDVKMKEKGDIPEGYSVSREKKERFSLILESASTNQTSMYLCASMQVTGGSYEQYFGPGTRLTVT.

The chain joins TRBV5-8 to TRBJ2-7; no firm D call. Trimming removed 1 base from V and 5 bases from J, with 19 bases in between. Germline values: CDR1 SGHTS, CDR2 YDEGEE. The CDR3 contains 16 residues. CDR3 bases: TGTGCCAGCAGCTTGTGGCTTGTGACAAGGGTCGACGAGCAGTACTTC. This translates into CASSLWLVTRVDEQYF.